This TCR beta chain was documented in a study of T cells in tuberculosis. Findings and limits, study-wide: Cases with active tuberculosis were adults, while controls were adolescents.

Sequenced by immunoSEQ multiplex PCR; TCRdb stores in-frame clones only, minus some. The table includes 30,000 to 35,000 clones, roughly 90% detected once. On average around 95,000 T cells per donor were immunosequenced. Trimming pared 4 bases from V and 6 bases from J, leaving 19 bases between. The CDR3 consists of 15 residues. Germline V gives CDR1 GTSNPN, CDR2 SVGIG (reference sequence). As for this clone: Antigen: not known.

The V and J genes are TRBV30 and TRBJ1-5; no clear D. The specimen sequenced was PBMCs. The sequence was obtained from a donor aged 10 to 29 with latent tuberculosis or without tuberculosis infection. Here the CDR3 reads CAWNNGLAGSQPQHF. The DNA of the CDR3 is TGTGCCTGGAATAATGGCCTGGCGGGGAGTCAGCCCCAGCATTTT.